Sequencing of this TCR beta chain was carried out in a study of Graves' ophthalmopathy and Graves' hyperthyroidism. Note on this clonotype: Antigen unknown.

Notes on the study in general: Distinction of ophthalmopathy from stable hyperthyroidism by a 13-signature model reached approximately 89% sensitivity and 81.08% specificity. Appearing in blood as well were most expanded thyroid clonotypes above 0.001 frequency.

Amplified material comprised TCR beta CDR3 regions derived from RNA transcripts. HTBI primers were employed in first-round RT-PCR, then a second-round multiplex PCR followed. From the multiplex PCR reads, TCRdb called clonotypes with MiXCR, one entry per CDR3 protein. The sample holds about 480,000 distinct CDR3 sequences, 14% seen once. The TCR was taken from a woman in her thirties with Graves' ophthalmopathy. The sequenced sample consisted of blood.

Written as DNA, the CDR3 is TGTGCCTGGAGTCCTCGTATAGCTTTCTTT. Residues: CAWSPRIAFF. This sequence joins TRBV30 and TRBJ1-1; no definite D call. CDR3 length equals 10 residues. V lost 2 bases and J lost 10, with 8 bases in between. Germline values: CDR1 GTSNPN, CDR2 SVGIG (reference sequence). Using reference TRBV30 and TRBJ1-1 for the parts outside the CDR3, the full variable domain is SQTIHQWPATLVQPVGSPLSLECTVEGTSNPNLYWYRQAAGRGLQLLFYSVGIGQISSEVPQNLSASRPQDRQFILSSKKLLLSDSGFYLCAWSPRIAFFGQGTRLTVV.